This passage covers 25 T cell receptor beta chains from one sample sequenced in a study of blood T cell repertoires in COVID-19. This table comes from immunoSEQ multiplex PCR, and its TCRdb copy is limited to in-frame clones, with some not included. The sample lists 110,000 to 150,000 clones, around 89% occurring once. The source material was peripheral blood. The receptors here all came from a man aged 60-69 years with active or convalescent COVID-19.

The chain has TRBV5-4 and TRBJ2-2; the match to TRBD2 covers 10 bases. J lost 5 bases, V lost 5 bases, and 9 bases had no gene match. From germline, CDR1 is SGHNT and CDR2 YYREEE (reference sequence). CDR3 size: 16 residues. CDR3 DNA sequence: TGTGCCAGCAGGACTGAACTAGCGGGGTTAACCGGGGAGCTGTTTTTT. The encoded protein is CASRTELAGLTGELFF. Complete variable domain (other parts from reference TRBV5-4 and TRBJ2-2): ETGVTQSPTHLIKTRGQQVTLRCSSQSGHNTVSWYQQALGQGPQFIFQYYREEENGRGNFPPRFSGLQFPNYSSELNVNALELDDSALYLCASRTELAGLTGELFFGEGSRLTVL.

J is TRBJ2-7 and V is TRBV7-2; D is undetermined. Trimming stripped 5 bases from V and 6 bases from J, with 17 bases between. Germline lookup yields CDR1 SGHTA and CDR2 FQGNSA. The CDR3 has 14 residues. The CDR3 nucleotides read TGTGCCAGCAGCGCCAGCCGGGTCTCCAGCGAGCAGTACTTC. Its protein is CASSASRVSSEQYF.

The chain links TRBV5-4 to TRBJ1-2, with 10 bases fitting TRBD1. Per the germline V gene, CDR1 is SGHNT and CDR2 is YYREEE (reference sequence). Losses at the gene ends were 4 bases for V and 4 bases for J; bases not matched to a gene: 10. The CDR3 spans 16 residues. CDR3 loop: CASSHSGGQGTYGYTF. The DNA for the CDR3 is TGTGCCAGCAGCCACTCGGGGGGACAGGGGACCTATGGCTACACCTTC.

In this sample, this clone turned up once. The rearrangement uses TRBV9 and TRBJ1-1, with no clear D. This CDR3 comprises 13 residues. Germline CDR1 and CDR2: SGDLS and YYNGEE. With 7 bases removed from V and 0 bases from J, the gap between germline ends came to 10 bases. CDR3 sequence reads: CASGRFMNTEAFF. CDR3 coding DNA: TGTGCCAGCGGCAGGTTTATGAACACTGAAGCTTTCTTT.

The chain links TRBV10-3 to TRBJ1-2, with D possibly being TRBD1 (6 bases). Germline assignment: CDR1 ENHRY and CDR2 SYGVKD. CDR3 length: 15 residues. The V end lost 3 bases, the J end lost 6 bases, and 17 bases lay between the germline ends. This chain's CDR3 is CAISDRGWGQDGYTF. DNA of the CDR3: TGTGCCATCAGTGACCGGGGCTGGGGGCAGGATGGCTACACCTTC.

The V and J genes are TRBV2 and TRBJ1-4; D possibly corresponds to TRBD1 (5 bases). This CDR3 comprises 14 residues. The V and J ends lost 8 bases and 6 bases respectively, with 16 bases between them. The germline CDR1 and CDR2 sequences are SNHLY and FYNNEI. CDR3 residues: CASLWDFGDEKLFF. The CDR3 DNA reads TGTGCCAGCCTTTGGGACTTCGGAGATGAAAAACTGTTTTTT. Looking up the rest from reference TRBV2 and TRBJ1-4 gives the full variable domain: EPEVTQTPSHQVTQMGQEVILRCVPISNHLYFYWYRQILGQKVEFLVSFYNNEISEKSEIFDDQFSVERPDGSNFTLKIRSTKLEDSAMYFCASLWDFGDEKLFFGSGTQLSVL.

V is TRBV7-3 and J is TRBJ2-1, with 14 nucleotides matching TRBD2. Trimming removed 4 bases from V and 13 bases from J; junction bases left unmatched: 6. Germline V gene lookup returns CDR1 SGHTA and CDR2 FQGTGA. The CDR3 is 14 amino acids. The CDR3 sequence: CASSSGLAGEVQFF. The DNA for the CDR3 is TGTGCCAGCAGCTCGGGACTAGCGGGGGAGGTTCAGTTCTTC.

The gene calls are TRBV7-2 and TRBJ2-1; TRBD2 matches at 10 bases. The J segment lost 8 bases and the V segment lost 5 bases, leaving 12 bases of the junction unmatched. The CDR3 loop spans 16 amino acids. Germline lookup yields CDR1 SGHTA and CDR2 FQGNSA. DNA of the CDR3: TGTGCCAGCAGCGAAAGGGCTAGCGGGAGTGTCCATGAGCAGTTCTTC. It specifies CASSERASGSVHEQFF.

The chain uses TRBV10-3 and TRBJ2-7; 9 bases are shared with TRBD2. CDR1 is ENHRY and CDR2 is SYGVKD in the germline V gene. The length of the CDR3 is 14 residues. Germline trimming cut 6 bases from V and 3 bases from J; bases unmatched to any gene: 6. The CDR3 coding sequence is TGTGCCATCAGGGATGGACTAGCGCTCTACGAGCAGTACTTC. It specifies CAIRDGLALYEQYF.

The chain is built from TRBV6-6 and TRBJ1-1; D not resolved. V lost 7 bases, J lost 7 bases, and 10 bases lay in between. The V gene's germline CDR1 is MNHNY and CDR2 SVGAGI (reference sequence). There are 11 residues in the CDR3. Here the CDR3 reads CASNHAGEAFF. The CDR3 nucleotides read TGTGCCAGCAACCACGCCGGTGAAGCTTTCTTT.

The gene calls are TRBV7-3 and TRBJ1-3; a possible D gene is TRBD1 (6 bases). The germline gives CDR1 SGHTA, CDR2 FQGTGA. The CDR3 runs to 15 residues. Trimming stripped 0 bases from V and 8 bases from J, with 14 bases between. CDR3 protein: CASSLTQGSGDTIYF. The DNA of the CDR3 is TGTGCCAGCAGCTTAACGCAGGGGTCAGGAGACACCATATATTTT.

This clone was found once. The J gene is TRBJ2-5, the V gene TRBV11-3; weak D call: TRBD1 (5 bases). V was trimmed by 5 bases and J by 5 bases, leaving 18 bases between them. Per germline, CDR1 SGHNT and CDR2 YENEEA. The CDR3 spans 15 residues. The CDR3, as DNA: TGTGCCAGCAGCCCCAGGGATGGGGCCCGGGAGACCCAGTACTTC. Amino acids: CASSPRDGARETQYF.

This chain links TRBV30 with TRBJ1-1; D is perhaps TRBD1 (5 bases). The ends were cut back, 0 bases at V and 2 bases at J, with 10 bases in the middle. The length of the CDR3 is 14 residues. From germline, CDR1 is GTSNPN and CDR2 SVGIG (reference sequence). The CDR3 bases are TGTGCCTGGAGTGTACTCAGGGCTAACACTGAAGCTTTCTTT. The encoded protein is CAWSVLRANTEAFF.

This clone was detected only once. The chain combines TRBV21-1 with TRBJ1-5; the table's TRBD1 call for D was not verified on the DNA. TRBV21-1 is given as a pseudogene. This CDR3 has 18 residues. The CDR3 loop reads CASSKTGQGEGDNQPQHF. Written as DNA, the CDR3 is TGTGCCAGCAGCAAAACGGGACAGGGGGAGGGGGACAATCAGCCCCAGCATTTT.

CDR3 sequence: CASSLTSGGQYEQYF. In DNA, the CDR3 is TGTGCCAGCAGCTTGACTAGCGGGGGGCAGTACGAGCAGTACTTC. This sequence joins TRBV28 and TRBJ2-7; TRBD2 matches 13 bases. Trimming at V came to 6 bases and at J to 4 bases, leaving 6 bases not matched to a gene. The CDR3 runs to 15 residues. The germline V gene encodes CDR1 MDHEN and CDR2 SYDVKM.

The chain uses TRBV7-9 and TRBJ1-5; D call uncertain. Trimming stripped 5 bases from V and 3 bases from J, with 5 bases between. The length of the CDR3 is 12 residues. Germline assignment: CDR1 SEHNR and CDR2 FQNEAQ (reference sequence). The CDR3 loop reads CASSEANQPQHF. CDR3 DNA sequence: TGTGCCAGCAGCGAGGCCAATCAGCCCCAGCATTTT.

The chain has TRBV7-2 and TRBJ1-1, with 8 bases identical to TRBD1. The CDR3 sequence is 16 residues long. J was trimmed by 0 bases and V by 5 bases; bases with no gene match: 8. Germline V gene data show CDR1 as SGHTA and CDR2 as FQGNSA. The CDR3 sequence: CASSPGTGKMNTEAFF. CDR3 DNA sequence: TGTGCCAGCAGCCCCGGGACAGGCAAGATGAACACTGAAGCTTTCTTT. Full variable domain (remainder filled in from reference TRBV7-2 and TRBJ1-1): GAGVSQSPSNKVTEKGKDVELRCDPISGHTALYWYRQSLGQGLEFLIYFQGNSAPDKSGLPSDRFSAERTGGSVSTLTIQRTQQEDSAVYLCASSPGTGKMNTEAFFGQGTRLTVV.

The chain recombines TRBV27 with TRBJ1-6; a weak D match, TRBD1 (5 bases). Germline V gene sequence: CDR1 MNHEY, CDR2 SMNVEV (reference sequence). Trimming took 8 bases from V and 2 from J, leaving 19 bases between them. The CDR3 spans 17 residues. The CDR3 DNA follows: TGTGCCAGCGGGGGGGGTGCCGGTGGCACCTATAATTCACCCCTCCACTTT. Translation: CASGGGAGGTYNSPLHF.

The count of this clone is one. The V and J genes are TRBV19 and TRBJ1-5; D unclear. Deletions cut 0 bases from V and 4 bases from J, with 4 bases between. Germline CDR1 is LNHDA and CDR2 is SQIVND (reference sequence). The CDR3 is 13 amino acids. Here the CDR3 reads CASSIDPNQPQHF. In DNA, the CDR3 is TGTGCCAGTAGTATAGATCCTAATCAGCCCCAGCATTTT.

A word on this clone: Other DNA sequences in this specimen translate into the identical CDR3. This chain uses TRBV5-1 with TRBJ2-1, with 8 bases lining up with TRBD2. The junction had 1 base not matched to a gene; V was cut back by 1 base and J by 1 base. The CDR3 has 15 amino acids. Germline V gene data show CDR1 as SGHRS and CDR2 as YFSETQ. The CDR3 sequence is CASSLSGGSYNEQFF. The CDR3 bases are TGCGCCAGCAGCTTGTCGGGGGGGTCCTACAATGAGCAGTTCTTC.

The chain carries TRBV7-9 and TRBJ2-2; 8 bases are a match to TRBD1. Germline CDR1 reads SEHNR; CDR2 reads FQNEAQ (reference sequence). J gave up 6 bases and V 5 bases, and 5 bases lay outside the gene matches. The CDR3 extends over 14 amino acids. The CDR3 loop is CASSLGQGPGELFF. The CDR3 DNA is TGTGCCAGCAGCCTCGGACAGGGCCCCGGGGAGCTGTTTTTT.

This clone turned up a few times. The rearrangement uses TRBV19 and TRBJ2-2; D might be TRBD2 (6 bases). Germline lookup yields CDR1 LNHDA and CDR2 SQIVND (reference sequence). With 4 bases removed from V and 2 bases from J, the gap between germline ends came to 17 bases. The CDR3 has 17 residues. The CDR3 reads CASSTYPFSGNTGELFF. The CDR3 nucleotides read TGTGCCAGTAGTACCTACCCTTTTAGCGGAAACACCGGGGAGCTGTTTTTT.

The chain carries TRBV24-1 and TRBJ1-2; 9 bases fit TRBD1. V shed 7 bases, J shed 4 bases, and the junction held 6 bases outside the gene matches. The germline V gene encodes CDR1 KGHDR and CDR2 SFDVKD. This CDR3 spans 14 amino acids. CDR3 DNA: TGTGCCACCAGCCCGGGACAGGGAAGCTATGGCTACACCTTC. It is translated as CATSPGQGSYGYTF.

V usage is TRBV27 and J usage is TRBJ1-2; weak D call: TRBD1 (5 bases). The V end was cut by 2 bases, the J end by 7 bases, with 11 bases between. Germline CDR1 MNHEY, CDR2 SMNVEV (reference sequence). CDR3 length equals 13 residues. The CDR3 sequence: CASSLLGAGGYTF. The CDR3 nucleotides are TGTGCCAGCAGTTTACTAGGGGCTGGTGGCTACACCTTC.

The V call is TRBV11-2, the J call TRBJ2-1, with a weak D call TRBD1 (6 bases). CDR1 and CDR2 from the germline V gene are SGHAT and FQNNGV. Trimming left V 0 bases short and J 0 bases short, with 9 bases between. The CDR3 contains 16 residues. CDR3 loop: CASSLEGAFSYNEQFF. CDR3 sequence (DNA): TGTGCCAGCAGCTTAGAGGGGGCCTTCTCCTACAATGAGCAGTTCTTC.